The 12 T cell receptor beta chains below all came from one sample that was sequenced in a study of T-cell reconstitution after alpha-beta-depleted transplantation in children. Researchers prepared the TCRbeta library using unique molecular identifiers, the study reports. A single record per CDR3 protein comes from TCRdb applying MiXCR to the PCR reads. The sample includes 500,000 to 600,000 distinct CDR3 sequences, 32% of them seen just once. The material was PBMCs from the stem cell graft donor, obtained from the stem cell graft. These TCRs come from a human donor who donated a stem cell graft to a child with aplastic anemia.

This clonotype showed up just a few times. V usage is TRBV20-1 and J usage is TRBJ2-7, with D possibly matching TRBD2 (6 bases). This CDR3 is built from 14 residues. With 0 bases removed from V and 6 bases from J, the gap between germline ends came to 15 bases. Looked up from germline, CDR1 is DFQATT and CDR2 is SNEGSKA (reference sequence). CDR3 bases: TGCAGTGCTAGAGATCAATCTTGGGGGGTCGAGCAGTACTTC. It codes for CSARDQSWGVEQYF.

This clonotype turned up a few times. The rearrangement joins TRBV5-1 to TRBJ2-1, with 7 bases matching TRBD2. CDR1 SGHRS and CDR2 YFSETQ come from the germline V gene. The CDR3 sequence is 16 residues long. V lost 5 bases and J lost 3; bases outside the gene matches: 11. The CDR3 protein is CASRSGQREVYNEQFF. DNA for the CDR3: TGCGCCAGCAGATCGGGTCAGCGGGAAGTCTACAATGAGCAGTTCTTC. The whole variable domain, filled in from reference TRBV5-1 and TRBJ2-1, reads KAGVTQTPRYLIKTRGQQVTLSCSPISGHRSVSWYQQTPGQGLQFLFEYFSETQRNKGNFPGRFSGRQFSNSRSEMNVSTLELGDSALYLCASRSGQREVYNEQFFGPGTRLTVL.

The V and J genes are TRBV27 and TRBJ1-2; the match to TRBD1 covers 11 bases. This CDR3 comprises 16 residues. Per the germline V gene, CDR1 is MNHEY and CDR2 is SMNVEV (reference sequence). With V trimmed by 4 bases and J by 7 bases, 11 bases remained unmatched. Written as DNA, the CDR3 is TGTGCCAGCAGTTGGACAGGGGGCCGCCCCCAGGGTGGCTACACCTTC. Translated, it gives CASSWTGGRPQGGYTF.

The rearrangement uses TRBV27 and TRBJ2-7, with 8 nucleotides matching TRBD1. The CDR3 runs to 15 residues. CDR1 MNHEY and CDR2 SMNVEV come from the germline V gene (reference sequence). The ends lost 5 bases at V and 4 bases at J; junction bases unmatched: 10. The CDR3 is CASSPSMTGEYEQYF. Here the CDR3 DNA reads TGTGCCAGCAGTCCCTCAATGACAGGGGAATACGAGCAGTACTTC.

This clonotype occurred many times. An end of the junction differs from the germline gene, which may be a read error. J is TRBJ2-5 and V is TRBV5-1; no definite D call. The CDR3 runs 12 residues. CDR1 SGHRS and CDR2 YFSETQ come from the germline V gene. The CDR3: CASSLNQETQYF. CDR3 sequence (DNA): TGTGCCAGCAGCTTAAACCAAGAGACCCAGTACTTC.

This clonotype was seen a handful of times. The CDR3 DNA reads as TGTGCCAGCAGCTTAGATCATGCGGTAACGGGAAGAGAGACCCAGTACTTC. Protein: CASSLDHAVTGRETQYF. The V call is TRBV11-2, the J call TRBJ2-5; weak D call: TRBD2 (5 bases). CDR1 is SGHAT and CDR2 is FQNNGV in the germline V gene. V was trimmed by 0 bases and J by 4 bases, leaving 18 bases between them. CDR3 length: 17 residues.

This clonotype was seen ten or more times. V and J are TRBV29-1 and TRBJ2-2, with 13 bases aligning to TRBD2. The V gene's germline CDR1 is SQVTM and CDR2 ANQGSEA. V shed 5 bases and J 0 bases; nucleotides not matched to a gene: 6. The CDR3 contains 17 residues. CDR3 residues: CSVRRTSGGSNTGELFF. The CDR3 DNA follows: TGCAGCGTTAGACGGACTAGCGGGGGCTCGAACACCGGGGAGCTGTTTTTT.

This clonotype has just a few counts. V gene TRBV7-2 combines with J gene TRBJ1-1; perhaps TRBD1 as D (6 bases). This CDR3 has 13 amino acids. The germline CDR1 and CDR2 sequences are SGHTA and FQGNSA. Between the trimmed V and J ends, which lost 4 bases and 5 bases, there was a span of 11 bases. The chain's CDR3 is CASSSQGWTEAFF. CDR3 DNA: TGTGCCAGCAGCTCACAGGGTTGGACTGAAGCTTTCTTT.

DNA of the CDR3: TGTGCCAGCAGCCCCGGGACGGCCAGCTCCTACGAGCAGTACTTC. Protein sequence: CASSPGTASSYEQYF. The rearrangement uses TRBV19 and TRBJ2-7; D may match TRBD1 or TRBD2 (5 bases each). The V gene lost 9 bases and the J gene lost 0 bases, with 18 bases spanning the gap. The CDR3 sequence is 15 residues long. CDR1 LNHDA and CDR2 SQIVND come from the germline V gene (reference sequence).

This clonotype was recorded a few times. The CDR3 bases are TGCAGTGCTAGAGGCGCGGGGCCCGGAAACACCATATATTTT. It is translated as CSARGAGPGNTIYF. This chain uses TRBV20-1 with TRBJ1-3; tentatively, D is TRBD1 (5 bases). Trimming shortened V by 1 base and J by 4 bases, and 11 bases separated the two germline ends. Germline CDR1 is DFQATT and CDR2 is SNEGSKA (reference sequence). This CDR3 has 14 residues.

The chain uses TRBV10-3 and TRBJ2-2, with 8 positions matching TRBD2. The CDR3 contains 15 residues. J gave up 4 bases and V 2 bases, and 3 bases lay outside the gene matches. Germline V gives CDR1 ENHRY, CDR2 SYGVKD. The CDR3 protein is CAISESGSVTGELFF. For the CDR3, the DNA is TGTGCCATCAGTGAGAGCGGGAGTGTCACCGGGGAGCTGTTTTTT.

The chain employs TRBV6-5 and TRBJ1-1; D remains unclear. Germline lookup yields CDR1 MNHEY and CDR2 SVGAGI. There are 16 residues in the CDR3. The ends were cut back, 0 bases at V and 4 bases at J, with 15 bases in the middle. The chain's CDR3 is CASSYSIMRLGTEAFF. The CDR3 DNA reads as TGTGCCAGCAGTTACTCCATTATGAGGCTTGGCACTGAAGCTTTCTTT.